Listed here is a single TCR beta chain. Its cognate antigen is unknown. The entry originates in a study of cytomegalovirus exposure and HLA in healthy donors. Study conclusions and caveats: Within a later analysis, the majority of CMV-associated TCR beta chains appeared HLA-restricted.

The V and J ends lost 2 bases and 1 base, in that order; junction bases with no gene match: 4. CDR1 and CDR2 (germline): SEHNR, FQNEAQ (reference sequence). The CDR3 has 17 residues. PCR employed 60 Vbeta and 13 Jbeta primers. The data were produced by immunoSEQ multiplex PCR, yet TCRdb's version contains in-frame clones alone and is incomplete. The profile shows about 100,000 clones, about 79% of them singletons. The TCR was taken from a female donor in good health and CMV-seropositive. The chain uses TRBV7-9 and TRBJ2-6, with 8 positions matching TRBD2. The specimen was PBMCs. The CDR3 DNA reads as TGTGCCAGCAGCTTAAGCGGGAGTCAATCTGGGGCCAACGTCCTGACTTTC. It is translated as CASSLSGSQSGANVLTF.